The 9 T cell receptor beta chains given below trace back to one sample, sequenced in a study of blood T cell repertoires in COVID-19. The table came from immunoSEQ multiplex PCR; TCRdb's copy has only in-frame clones and leaves some out. The sample carries roughly 50,000 clones, roughly 77% recorded once. Specimen: peripheral blood. These receptors were collected from a human donor with active or convalescent COVID-19. The donor label of this sample is uncertain.

This clone was counted a single time. This CDR3 is CASLGGLAGDYEQYF. Here the CDR3 DNA reads TGTGCCAGCCTGGGGGGGCTAGCGGGAGACTACGAGCAGTACTTC. The gene calls are TRBV11-2 and TRBJ2-7; 10 nucleotides align to TRBD2. Germline CDR1 is SGHAT and CDR2 is FQNNGV. The CDR3 runs to 15 residues. The V and J ends lost 8 bases and 3 bases, in that order; junction bases with no gene match: 10.

The chain recombines TRBV19 with TRBJ2-1, with 9 positions matching TRBD2. The CDR3 sequence is 17 residues long. The V segment lost 1 base and the J segment 1 base; nucleotides outside the gene matches: 5. CDR1 is LNHDA and CDR2 is SQIVND in the germline V gene (reference sequence). The CDR3 is CASSIGLAAFSYNEQFF. CDR3 bases: TGTGCCAGTAGTATAGGACTAGCGGCCTTTTCCTACAATGAGCAGTTCTTC.

The chain combines TRBV14 with TRBJ1-2; D remains ambiguous. The germline gives CDR1 SGHDN, CDR2 FVKESK. Trimming took 4 bases from V and 8 from J, leaving 14 bases between them. This CDR3 comprises 13 residues. CDR3: CASSLGGHGGYTF. CDR3 sequence (DNA): TGTGCCAGCAGCCTCGGCGGGCACGGAGGCTACACCTTC.

The V gene is TRBV19, the J gene TRBJ1-2; TRBD1 might be the D (5 bases). V gave up 5 bases and J gave up 3 bases, with 16 bases separating them. The CDR3 loop spans 15 amino acids. Germline V gene data show CDR1 as LNHDA and CDR2 as SQIVND (reference sequence). CDR3 DNA: TGTGCCAGTAGTGACCCCGGGGGGTCTTACTATGGCTACACCTTC. Residues: CASSDPGGSYYGYTF.

The chain combines TRBV6-5 with TRBJ2-7; a weak D match, TRBD2 (5 bases). The CDR3 is 16 residues long. Germline V gene data show CDR1 as MNHEY and CDR2 as SVGAGI. Deletions cut 0 bases from V and 3 bases from J, with 15 bases between. Written as DNA, the CDR3 is TGTGCCAGCAGTTACTCGATCAACGGAGGACGCTACGAGCAGTACTTC. It translates to CASSYSINGGRYEQYF.

This clone turned up a few times. J is TRBJ1-5 and V is TRBV10-3; unclear D gene. Germline V gene lookup returns CDR1 ENHRY and CDR2 SYGVKD. V was shortened by 0 bases and J by 7 bases, with 19 bases between the two germline ends. The CDR3 extends over 17 amino acids. The chain's CDR3 is CAISESARADSRQPQHF. As DNA, the CDR3 is TGTGCCATCAGTGAGTCGGCGCGCGCGGATTCAAGACAGCCCCAGCATTTT.

This clone was seen a few times. The chain links TRBV27 to TRBJ2-7; 8 bases match TRBD1. The length of the CDR3 is 14 residues. Trimming removed 6 bases from V and 0 bases from J; junction bases left unmatched: 4. Germline V lookup: CDR1 MNHEY, CDR2 SMNVEV (reference sequence). CDR3 in DNA: TGTGCCAGCAGCCGGGACAGGTTCTCCTACGAGCAGTACTTC. This translates into CASSRDRFSYEQYF.

This chain uses TRBV9 with TRBJ1-4, with 7 bases lining up with TRBD1. CDR1 and CDR2 (germline): SGDLS, YYNGEE. The V segment lost 3 bases and the J segment 8 bases; nucleotides outside the gene matches: 7. This CDR3 is built from 14 residues. As DNA, the CDR3 is TGTGCCAGCAGCGAGACAGGGAGAGGAGAAAAACTGTTTTTT. This gives the protein CASSETGRGEKLFF.

The chain joins TRBV6-1 to TRBJ2-1, with 9 bases identical to TRBD2. The CDR3 is 16 amino acids. Germline V gene lookup returns CDR1 MNHNS and CDR2 SASEGT. V shed 2 bases and J 5 bases; nucleotides not matched to a gene: 7. CDR3 coding DNA: TGTGCCAGCAGTGAAACCCTAGCGGGATACAACAATGAGCAGTTCTTC. Its translation is CASSETLAGYNNEQFF.